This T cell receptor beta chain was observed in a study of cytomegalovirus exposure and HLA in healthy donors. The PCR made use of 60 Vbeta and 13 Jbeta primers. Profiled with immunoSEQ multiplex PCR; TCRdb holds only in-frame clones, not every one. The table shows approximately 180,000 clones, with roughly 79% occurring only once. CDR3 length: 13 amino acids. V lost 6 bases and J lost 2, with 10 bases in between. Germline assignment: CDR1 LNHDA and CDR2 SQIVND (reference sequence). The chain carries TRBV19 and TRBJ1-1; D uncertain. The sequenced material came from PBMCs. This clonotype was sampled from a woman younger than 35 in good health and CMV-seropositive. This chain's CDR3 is CASRSTGNTEAFF. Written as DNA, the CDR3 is TGTGCCAGTAGGTCGACGGGAAACACTGAAGCTTTCTTT.